The 21 T cell receptor beta chains listed next were all sequenced from one sample in a study of T cell responses to AZD1222 COVID-19 vaccine. TCRdb keeps only in-frame clones here, not all; method: immunoSEQ multiplex PCR. The repertoire consists of 150,000 to 180,000 clones, with around nine tenths occurring once and the leading ten covering about 19%. The material sequenced was peripheral blood, taken on day 0 of AZD1222 vaccination. The receptors stem from an adult in good health.

The chain links TRBV11-2 to TRBJ1-4; D not resolved. The CDR3 runs to 14 residues. V lost 2 bases, J lost 0 bases, and 4 bases lay in between. Germline CDR1 SGHAT, CDR2 FQNNGV. The CDR3, as DNA: TGTGCCAGCAGCTTATTTGCAACTAATGAAAAACTGTTTTTT. Protein product: CASSLFATNEKLFF.

This chain links TRBV13 with TRBJ1-1; D gene ambiguous. The V and J ends lost 0 bases and 9 bases respectively, with 5 bases between them. The germline gives CDR1 PRHDT, CDR2 FYEKMQ (reference sequence). The CDR3 runs to 11 residues. CDR3 in DNA: TGTGCCAGCAGCTTAGGGACAAAAGCTTTCTTT. It translates to CASSLGTKAFF.

V gene TRBV11-2 combines with J gene TRBJ1-3; possible D gene TRBD1, 6 bases. The CDR3 extends over 15 amino acids. Germline CDR1 and CDR2: SGHAT and FQNNGV. V gave up 3 bases and J gave up 7 bases, with 16 bases separating them. The CDR3 nucleotides are TGTGCCAGCAGCTTTAGAGGGGCTACAGGGAACACCATATATTTT. This translates into CASSFRGATGNTIYF.

The chain carries TRBV29-1 and TRBJ1-1, with D unclear. CDR1 and CDR2 (germline): SQVTM, ANQGSEA. This CDR3 contains 12 residues. The V and J ends lost 6 bases and 1 base respectively, with 9 bases between them. CDR3 sequence reads: CSVSMRNTEAFF. The DNA of the CDR3 is TGCAGCGTATCCATGAGGAACACTGAAGCTTTCTTT.

The rearrangement joins TRBV4-1 to TRBJ1-2; D remains ambiguous. The CDR3 extends over 13 amino acids. Trimming took 5 bases from V and 5 from J, leaving 12 bases between them. Germline-derived CDR1 and CDR2 are MGHRA and YSYEKL. The CDR3 nucleotides read TGCGCCAGCAGCGCGACTGGTTCTTATGGCTACACCTTC. Protein sequence: CASSATGSYGYTF.

V and J are TRBV19 and TRBJ1-5, with 9 bases identical to TRBD1. The CDR3 totals 16 residues. Germline values: CDR1 LNHDA, CDR2 SQIVND (reference sequence). V was pared by 6 bases and J by 9 bases, with 15 bases of the junction left unmatched. The CDR3 here is CASRSRDRAVMAPQHF. The CDR3 DNA is TGTGCCAGTAGGAGCCGGGACAGGGCGGTTATGGCGCCCCAGCATTTT. The full variable domain, its missing parts supplied by reference TRBV19 and TRBJ1-5, is DGGITQSPKYLFRKEGQNVTLSCEQNLNHDAMYWYRQDPGQGLRLIYYSQIVNDFQKGDIAEGYSVSREKKESFPLTVTSAQKNPTAFYLCASRSRDRAVMAPQHFGDGTRLSIL.

This rearrangement joins TRBV28 to TRBJ1-1, with D unresolved. This CDR3 comprises 15 residues. Germline V gene data show CDR1 as MDHEN and CDR2 as SYDVKM. The V end was cut by 10 bases, the J end by 1 base, with 19 bases between. The CDR3: CATTLSWNRNTEAFF. CDR3 bases: TGTGCCACCACCCTTTCCTGGAACAGGAACACTGAAGCTTTCTTT.

The chain couples TRBV6-4 to TRBJ2-3, with a possible D match to TRBD1 (6 bases). CDR1 and CDR2 from the germline V gene are MRHNA and SNTAGT. V was clipped by 6 bases and J by 1 base, with 17 bases between them. The CDR3 totals 16 residues. For the CDR3, the DNA is TGTGCCAGCAGCTCTCAGGAGACAGGAGGCACAGATACGCAGTATTTT. This sequence encodes CASSSQETGGTDTQYF.

CDR3 sequence reads: CASSRTGAGNTIYF. The CDR3 region has the DNA TGTGCCAGCAGTAGGACGGGAGCTGGAAACACCATATATTTT. This rearrangement joins TRBV6-2 or TRBV6-3 to TRBJ1-3; D is unresolved. Trimming took off 5 bases at V and 2 bases at J, with 10 bases between the two ends. The length of the CDR3 is 14 residues. Germline-derived CDR1 and CDR2 are MNHEY and SVGEGT.

The V gene is TRBV2, the J gene TRBJ1-1; 7 bases match TRBD1. With V trimmed by 7 bases and J by 4 bases, 6 bases remained unmatched. The CDR3 is 13 residues long. Germline-derived CDR1 and CDR2 are SNHLY and FYNNEI. DNA for the CDR3: TGTGCCAGCATTCTAAGGGGGCGCACTGAAGCTTTCTTT. Its translation: CASILRGRTEAFF.

This chain joins TRBV12-5 and TRBJ2-7; D might be TRBD1 (5 bases). Looked up from germline, CDR1 is LGHNT and CDR2 is FRNRAP. This CDR3 region has 12 residues. Deletions cut 7 bases from V and 5 bases from J, with 12 bases between. CDR3 bases: TGTGCTAGTGTTCCAGGGCCCGACGAGCAGTACTTC. Its protein product is CASVPGPDEQYF.

The genes are TRBV6-5 and TRBJ2-5; weak D call: TRBD2 (6 bases). Between the trimmed V and J ends, which lost 2 bases and 6 bases, there was a span of 19 bases. The CDR3 has 16 amino acids. The germline gives CDR1 MNHEY, CDR2 SVGAGI. The CDR3 loop reads CASSYEGAWRAKTQYF. CDR3 in DNA: TGTGCCAGCAGTTACGAAGGGGCGTGGAGGGCCAAGACCCAGTACTTC.

This rearrangement joins TRBV5-1 to TRBJ1-2, with no clear D. Germline V gene data show CDR1 as SGHRS and CDR2 as YFSETQ. V dropped 5 bases and J dropped 8 bases, with 13 bases sitting between them. This CDR3 comprises 12 residues. The CDR3 region is CASSLDTGGYTF. CDR3 in DNA: TGCGCCAGCAGTCTTGATACTGGAGGCTACACCTTC.

V usage is TRBV5-1 and J usage is TRBJ2-1, with TRBD2 matching 8 bases. The CDR3 has 14 amino acids. The V segment lost 2 bases and the J segment 8 bases; nucleotides outside the gene matches: 6. Germline loops: CDR1 SGHRS, CDR2 YFSETQ. The CDR3 here is CASSLGLARDEQFF. As DNA, the CDR3 is TGCGCCAGCAGCTTAGGACTAGCCCGCGATGAGCAGTTCTTC.

The chain recombines TRBV29-1 with TRBJ2-2; TRBD1 matches at 10 bases. Germline CDR1 SQVTM, CDR2 ANQGSEA. The CDR3 runs to 13 residues. Losses at the gene ends were 6 bases for V and 7 bases for J; bases not matched to a gene: 5. As DNA, the CDR3 is TGCAGCGTGACGACAGGGGGCGTCGGGGAGCTGTTTTTT. Translating it yields CSVTTGGVGELFF.

CDR3 amino acids: CASSSRSLRDSPLHF. CDR3 bases: TGTGCCAGCAGCTCAAGATCGCTAAGGGATTCACCCCTCCACTTT. J is TRBJ1-6 and V is TRBV7-2, with no clear D. V lost 4 bases and J 8 bases, leaving 15 bases between the germline ends. This CDR3 has 15 residues. The germline V gene encodes CDR1 SGHTA and CDR2 FQGNSA.

This clone was detected only a few times. V is TRBV5-1 and J is TRBJ1-2; tentative D call: TRBD1 (6 bases). The germline V gene encodes CDR1 SGHRS and CDR2 YFSETQ. Deletions cut 4 bases from V and 8 bases from J, with 21 bases between. This CDR3 spans 15 amino acids. CDR3 coding DNA: TGCGCCAGCAGCCCCGATCCGGGGGGGCTGAAGGGCTACACCTTC. Protein: CASSPDPGGLKGYTF.

The chain links TRBV19 to TRBJ2-2, with 11 bases lining up with TRBD2. The CDR3 extends over 16 amino acids. V trimming: 5 bases; J trimming: 5 bases; junction bases outside the gene matches: 7. Per the germline V gene, CDR1 is LNHDA and CDR2 is SQIVND (reference sequence). The CDR3 sequence: CASSLLAGGGTGELFF. The CDR3, as DNA: TGTGCCAGTAGTCTCCTAGCGGGGGGAGGTACCGGGGAGCTGTTTTTT.

The chain combines TRBV5-1 with TRBJ1-1, with 7 positions matching TRBD1. This CDR3 has 15 residues. From germline, CDR1 is SGHRS and CDR2 YFSETQ. V gave up 4 bases and J gave up 1 base; unmatched junction bases: 7. In DNA, the CDR3 is TGCGCCAGCAGCGATAGGACAGGACCGAACACTGAAGCTTTCTTT. Residues: CASSDRTGPNTEAFF. Together with reference TRBV5-1 and TRBJ1-1, the CDR3 gives the full variable domain: KAGVTQTPRYLIKTRGQQVTLSCSPISGHRSVSWYQQTPGQGLQFLFEYFSETQRNKGNFPGRFSGRQFSNSRSEMNVSTLELGDSALYLCASSDRTGPNTEAFFGQGTRLTVV.

The chain links TRBV6-5 to TRBJ2-1; 10 bases are shared with TRBD2. Germline V gene lookup returns CDR1 MNHEY and CDR2 SVGAGI. The CDR3 runs to 15 residues. J gave up 5 bases and V 4 bases, and 5 bases lay outside the gene matches. The CDR3 sequence is CASSWLAGAHNEQFF. DNA of the CDR3: TGTGCCAGCAGTTGGCTAGCGGGGGCACACAATGAGCAGTTCTTC.

The chain links TRBV4-1 to TRBJ1-1; 8 nucleotides match TRBD1. The CDR3 has 15 residues. CDR1 is MGHRA and CDR2 is YSYEKL in the germline V gene. V shed 3 bases and J 8 bases; nucleotides not matched to a gene: 11. The CDR3 here is CASSQFGQGSPEAFF. DNA for the CDR3: TGCGCCAGCAGCCAGTTTGGACAGGGTTCTCCCGAAGCTTTCTTT.